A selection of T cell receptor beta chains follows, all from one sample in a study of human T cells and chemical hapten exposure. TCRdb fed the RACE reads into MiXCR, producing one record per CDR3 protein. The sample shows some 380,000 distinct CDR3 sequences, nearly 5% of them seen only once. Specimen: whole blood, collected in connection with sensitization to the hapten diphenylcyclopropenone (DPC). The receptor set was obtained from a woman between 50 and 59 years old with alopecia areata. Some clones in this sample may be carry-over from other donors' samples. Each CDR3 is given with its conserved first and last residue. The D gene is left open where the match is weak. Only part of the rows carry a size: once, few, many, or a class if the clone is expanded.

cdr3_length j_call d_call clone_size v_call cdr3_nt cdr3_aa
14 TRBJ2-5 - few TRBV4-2 TGTGCCAGCAGCCCGGAGACACACCAAGAGACCCAGTACTTC CASSPETHQETQYF
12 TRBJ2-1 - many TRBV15 TGTGCCACCAGCAGAGTTGAAAGTGAGCAGTTCTTC CATSRVESEQFF
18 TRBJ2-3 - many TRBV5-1 TGCGCCAGCAGCGAGGGGCTAGGCGGGGGCCATTCCACAGATACGCAGTATTTT CASSEGLGGGHSTDTQYF
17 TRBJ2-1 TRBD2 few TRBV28 TGTGCCAGCAGACCCCGACTAGCGGGAGGCACCTACAATGAGCAGTTCTTC CASRPRLAGGTYNEQFF
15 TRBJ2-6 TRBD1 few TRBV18 TGTGCCAGCTCACCAGATACAGGGGTGGCCAACGTCCTGACTTTC CASSPDTGVANVLTF
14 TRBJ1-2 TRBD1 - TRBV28 TGTGCCAGCAGTCCTCCCGGGACAGGGGTCGGCTACACCTTC CASSPPGTGVGYTF
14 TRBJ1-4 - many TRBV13 TGTGCCAGCAGCTTATATGCAACTAATGAAAAACTGTTTTTT CASSLYATNEKLFF
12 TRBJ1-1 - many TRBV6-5 TGTGCCAGCAGTTCCGGTACATTCGGAGCTTTCTTT CASSSGTFGAFF
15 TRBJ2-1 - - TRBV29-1 TGCAGCGTTGAAAGGGGGGAGGGCTCCTACAATGAGCAGTTCTTC CSVERGEGSYNEQFF
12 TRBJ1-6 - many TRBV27 TGTGCCAGCAGTTTCGGCAATTCACCCCTCCACTTT CASSFGNSPLHF
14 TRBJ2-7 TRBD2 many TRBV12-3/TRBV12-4 TGTGCCAGCAGCCGACTAGCGGGAGTCTACGAGCAGTACTTC CASSRLAGVYEQYF
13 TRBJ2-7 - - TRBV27 TGTTCCAGCAGTCCCGGACAGACCTACGAGCAGTACTTC CSSSPGQTYEQYF
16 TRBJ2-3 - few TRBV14 TGTGCCAGCAGCCCCGGGGTACGGCGCCTCACAGATACGCAGTATTTT CASSPGVRRLTDTQYF
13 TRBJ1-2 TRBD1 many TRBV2 TGTGCCACCACACAGGGGGAGAGCTATGGCTACACCTTC CATTQGESYGYTF
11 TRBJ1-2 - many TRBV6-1 TGTGCCACGGCAGGGAACTATGGCTACACCTTC CATAGNYGYTF
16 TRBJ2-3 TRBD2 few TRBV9 TGTGCCAGCAGCCTACTAGCGGGAGCGAACACAGATACGCAGTATTTT CASSLLAGANTDTQYF
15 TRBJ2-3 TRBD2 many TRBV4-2 TGTGCCAGCAGCCAAGAGGGGAGGGAACAAGGGACGCAGTATTTT CASSQEGREQGTQYF
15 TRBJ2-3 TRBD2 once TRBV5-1 TGCGCCAGAAGCAAGGGACTAGCGGGCACAGATACGCAGTATTTT CARSKGLAGTDTQYF
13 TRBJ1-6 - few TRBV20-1 TGCAGTGCTAGAGATGTCGGTAATTCACCCCTCCACTTT CSARDVGNSPLHF
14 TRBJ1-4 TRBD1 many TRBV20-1 TGCAGTGCTAGACCGGGACAGGGAGGGGAAAAACTGTTTTTT CSARPGQGGEKLFF
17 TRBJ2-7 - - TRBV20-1 TGCAGTGCTAGAGATAGTGTGGGAGCGTTCGTTACCTACGAGCAGTACTTC CSARDSVGAFVTYEQYF
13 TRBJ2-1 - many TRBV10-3 TGTGCCATCGGAGAGCCCTCCTACAATGAGCAGTTCTTC CAIGEPSYNEQFF
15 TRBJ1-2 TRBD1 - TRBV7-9 TGTGCCAGCAGCCCGCGGACAGGGCCCACCTATGGCTACACCTTC CASSPRTGPTYGYTF
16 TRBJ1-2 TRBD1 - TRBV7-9 TGTGCCAGCAGCCCATTTGCGGGACAGGGGGACTATGGCTACACCTTC CASSPFAGQGDYGYTF
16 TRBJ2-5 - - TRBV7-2 TGTGCCAGCAGGCCGGCTTGGTGGCGGGTCTTAGAGACCCAGTACTTC CASRPAWWRVLETQYF
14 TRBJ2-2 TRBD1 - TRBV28 TGTGCCAGCACGGGACAGGGGGCCGGCGGGGAGCTGTTTTTT CASTGQGAGGELFF
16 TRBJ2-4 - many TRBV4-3 TGCGCCAGCAGCCAAGACGTCGCACTAGCCAAAAACATTCAGTACTTC CASSQDVALAKNIQYF
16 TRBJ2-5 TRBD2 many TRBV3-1 TGTGCCAGCAGCCGACTAGCGGGGGGCCTCCCAGGGACCCAGTACTTC CASSRLAGGLPGTQYF
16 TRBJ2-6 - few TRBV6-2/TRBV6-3 TGTGCCAGCAGTCCGCAGGGATATTCTGGGGCCAACGTCCTGACTTTC CASSPQGYSGANVLTF
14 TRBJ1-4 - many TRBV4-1 TGCGCCAGCAGCCAACTCCGAACTAATGAAAAACTGTTTTTT CASSQLRTNEKLFF
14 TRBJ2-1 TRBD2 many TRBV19 TGTGCCAGTAGTATAAGACTAGCGGGCAATGAGCAGTTCTTC CASSIRLAGNEQFF
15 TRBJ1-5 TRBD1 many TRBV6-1 TGTGCCACCACGAATACAGGGGGTGGCAATCAGCCCCAGCATTTT CATTNTGGGNQPQHF
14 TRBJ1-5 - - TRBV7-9 TGTGCCAGCAGCTTAAACGGGTTCAATCAGCCCCAGCATTTT CASSLNGFNQPQHF
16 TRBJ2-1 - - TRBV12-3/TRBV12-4 TGTGCCAGCAGAAGCTCCCCGGCTAATCAGGCCAATGAGCAGTTCTTC CASRSSPANQANEQFF
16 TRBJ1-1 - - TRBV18 TGTGCCAGCTCACCGGGTGAGGCCGCTTTGAACACTGAAGCTTTCTTT CASSPGEAALNTEAFF
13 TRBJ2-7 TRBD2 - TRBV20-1 TGCAGTGCTTCGGGACTAGCAAGTCGCGAGCAGTACTTC CSASGLASREQYF